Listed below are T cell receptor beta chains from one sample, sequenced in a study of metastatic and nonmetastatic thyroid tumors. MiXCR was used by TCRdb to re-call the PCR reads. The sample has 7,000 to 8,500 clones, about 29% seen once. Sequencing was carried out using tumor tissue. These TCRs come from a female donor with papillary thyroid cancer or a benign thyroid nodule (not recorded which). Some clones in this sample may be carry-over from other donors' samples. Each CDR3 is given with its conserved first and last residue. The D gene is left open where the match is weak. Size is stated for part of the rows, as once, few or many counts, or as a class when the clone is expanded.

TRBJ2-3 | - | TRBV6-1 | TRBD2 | CASKQEIRLAGTQYF | TGTGCCAGCAAACAAGAAATAAGACTAGCGGGTACGCAGTATTTT
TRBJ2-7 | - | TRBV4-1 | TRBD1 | CASSQEVQGVTYEQYF | TGCGCCAGCAGCCAAGAGGTACAGGGGGTGACCTACGAGCAGTACTTC
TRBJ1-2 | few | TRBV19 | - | CASSIIPGGNYGYTF | TGTGCCAGTAGTATAATCCCAGGAGGAAACTATGGCTACACCTTC
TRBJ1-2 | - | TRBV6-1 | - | CASSDLQTLGYTF | TGTGCCAGCAGTGACCTACAGACCCTTGGCTACACCTTC
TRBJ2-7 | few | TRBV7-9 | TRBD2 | CASSLDTSGGYEQYF | TGTGCCAGCAGCTTAGATACTAGCGGCGGCTACGAGCAGTACTTC
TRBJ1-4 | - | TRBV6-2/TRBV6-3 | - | CASSYFATNEKLFF | TGTGCCAGCAGTTATTTTGCAACTAATGAAAAACTGTTTTTT
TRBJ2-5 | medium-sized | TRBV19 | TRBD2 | CASSPRTRFTETQYF | TGTGCCAGTAGTCCTAGGACTAGATTTACAGAGACCCAGTACTTC
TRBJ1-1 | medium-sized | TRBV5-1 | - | CATSGGVTNTEAFF | TGCGCCACGAGCGGAGGGGTCACGAACACTGAAGCTTTCTTT
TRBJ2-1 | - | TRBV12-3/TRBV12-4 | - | CASSPVASLHEQFF | TGTGCCAGCAGCCCAGTGGCTAGCCTCCATGAGCAGTTCTTC
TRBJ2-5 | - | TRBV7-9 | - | CASRGIGETQYF | TGTGCCAGCCGGGGGATTGGGGAGACCCAGTACTTC
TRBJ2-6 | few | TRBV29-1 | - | CSVEGSGSSGASVLTF | TGCAGCGTTGAAGGGTCAGGGAGCTCTGGGGCCAGCGTCCTGACTTTC
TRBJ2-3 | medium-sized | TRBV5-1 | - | CASSLEQIARTDTQYF | TGCGCCAGCAGCTTGGAGCAGATCGCCCGCACAGATACGCAGTATTTT
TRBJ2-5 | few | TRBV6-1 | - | CASTYLGYQETQYF | TGTGCCAGCACCTATTTGGGATACCAAGAGACCCAGTACTTC
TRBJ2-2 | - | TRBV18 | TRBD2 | CASSPLPSGRASYTGELFF | TGTGCCAGCTCACCACTCCCAAGCGGGAGGGCCTCGTACACCGGGGAGCTGTTTTTT
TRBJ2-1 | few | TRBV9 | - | CASSPKGGTEVDEQFF | TGTGCCAGCAGCCCCAAAGGGGGGACTGAGGTCGATGAGCAGTTCTTC
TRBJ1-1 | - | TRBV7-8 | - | CACSLGAGVGAFF | TGTGCCTGCAGCTTAGGGGCAGGTGTTGGAGCTTTCTTT
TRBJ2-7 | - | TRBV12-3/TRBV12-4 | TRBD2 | CASSLRTSGTYEQYF | TGTGCCAGCAGTCTCCGGACTAGCGGGACCTACGAGCAGTACTTC
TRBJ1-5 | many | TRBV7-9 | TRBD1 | CASSLAGGDQPQHF | TGTGCCAGCAGCTTAGCAGGGGGCGATCAGCCCCAGCATTTT
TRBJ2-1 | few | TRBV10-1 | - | CASSESGGYNEQFF | TGCGCCAGCAGTGAGTCGGGGGGATACAATGAGCAGTTCTTC
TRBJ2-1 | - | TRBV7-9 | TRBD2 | CASSRTSASYNEQFF | TGTGCCAGCAGTCGGACTAGCGCCTCCTACAATGAGCAGTTCTTC
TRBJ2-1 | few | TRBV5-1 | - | CASSLSASSYNEQFF | TGCGCCAGCAGCTTATCCGCCTCCTCCTACAATGAGCAGTTCTTC
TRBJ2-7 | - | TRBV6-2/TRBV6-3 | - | CASSYSRGEQYF | TGTGCCAGCAGTTACTCGAGGGGCGAGCAGTACTTC
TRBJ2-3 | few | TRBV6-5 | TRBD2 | CASSSGRLTDTQYF | TGTGCCAGCAGTTCCGGGAGGCTCACAGATACGCAGTATTTT
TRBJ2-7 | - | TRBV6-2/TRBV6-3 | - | CASRPGSSYEQYF | TGTGCCAGCAGGCCGGGTTCCTCCTACGAGCAGTACTTC
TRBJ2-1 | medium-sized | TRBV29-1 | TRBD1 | CSVEWGGQGEPSSYNEQFF | TGCAGCGTTGAATGGGGGGGACAGGGCGAACCTAGCTCCTACAATGAGCAGTTCTTC
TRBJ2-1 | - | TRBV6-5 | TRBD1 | CATQLRGSDRGPMSQFF | TGTGCCACGCAATTACGAGGATCGGACAGGGGGCCAATGTCGCAGTTCTTC
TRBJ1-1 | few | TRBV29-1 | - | CSVGTGTPTEAFF | TGCAGCGTGGGCACAGGGACCCCTACTGAAGCTTTCTTT
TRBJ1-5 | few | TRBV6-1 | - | CAIPGEPQHF | TGTGCCATCCCTGGGGAGCCCCAGCATTTT
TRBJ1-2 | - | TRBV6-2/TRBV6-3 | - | CASSLRDGYGYTF | TGTGCCAGCAGTCTCCGGGACGGCTATGGCTACACCTTC
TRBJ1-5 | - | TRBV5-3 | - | CASKPRHLDNQPQHF | TGTGCCAGTAAACCTCGACATCTTGACAATCAGCCCCAGCATTTT
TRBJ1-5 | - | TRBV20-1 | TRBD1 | CSAIQGDLAASNQPQHF | TGCAGTGCTATTCAGGGGGATCTAGCGGCTAGCAATCAGCCCCAGCATTTT
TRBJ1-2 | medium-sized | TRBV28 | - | CATLRDVYGCTF | -
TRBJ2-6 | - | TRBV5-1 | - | CASRKEGF | TGCGCCAGCAGGAAGGAGGGTTTC
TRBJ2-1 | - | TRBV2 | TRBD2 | CASSWTSSYNEQFF | TGTGCCAGCAGTTGGACTAGCTCCTACAATGAGCAGTTCTTC
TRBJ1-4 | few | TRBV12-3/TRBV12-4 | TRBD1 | CASSQGVGKLFF | TGTGCCAGCAGTCAGGGGGTCGGAAAACTGTTTTTT
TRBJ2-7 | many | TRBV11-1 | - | CASTHPSGYEQYF | TGTGCCAGCACCCACCCCAGCGGCTACGAGCAGTACTTC
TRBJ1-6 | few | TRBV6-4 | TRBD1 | CASSPTGANNSPLHF | TGTGCCAGCAGTCCGACAGGGGCCAATAATTCACCCCTCCACTTT
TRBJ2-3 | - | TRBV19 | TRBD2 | CASSIRGLPTDTQYF | TGTGCCAGTAGTATAAGGGGACTACCCACAGATACGCAGTATTTT
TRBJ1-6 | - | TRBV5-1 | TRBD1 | CASSFEGQGLYNSPLHF | TGCGCCAGCAGCTTTGAGGGACAGGGATTGTATAATTCACCCCTCCACTTT
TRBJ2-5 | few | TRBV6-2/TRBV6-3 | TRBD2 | CASSTDGGDRETQYF | TGTGCCAGCAGTACCGACGGGGGGGATCGAGAGACCCAGTACTTC
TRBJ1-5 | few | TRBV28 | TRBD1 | CASSAGGVKPQHF | TGTGCCAGCAGTGCAGGGGGCGTTAAGCCCCAGCATTTT
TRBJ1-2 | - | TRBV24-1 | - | CATSGGLSYTF | TGTGCCACCAGTGGAGGGCTGAGCTACACCTTC
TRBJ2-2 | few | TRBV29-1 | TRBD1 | CSVERTGATGELFF | TGCAGCGTTGAGAGGACAGGGGCCACCGGGGAGCTGTTTTTT
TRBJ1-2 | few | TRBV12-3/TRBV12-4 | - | CSSSLTVYGYTF | TGTTCCAGCAGTTTAACAGTCTATGGCTACACCTTC
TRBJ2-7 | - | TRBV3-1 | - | CASSPMLLGTYEQYF | TGTGCCAGCAGCCCCATGTTACTAGGCACCTACGAGCAGTACTTC
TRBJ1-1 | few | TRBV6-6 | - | CASSYGGKGGEQAFF | TGTGCCAGCAGTTACGGGGGGAAGGGAGGGGAACAAGCTTTCTTT
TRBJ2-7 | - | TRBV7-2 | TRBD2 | CASSASGTYEQYF | TGTGCCAGCAGCGCTAGCGGGACCTACGAGCAGTACTTC
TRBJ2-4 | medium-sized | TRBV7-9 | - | CASSVTGRSKNIQYF | TGTGCCAGCAGTGTCACCGGGAGATCCAAAAACATTCAGTACTTC
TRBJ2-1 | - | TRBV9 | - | CASSAGGTYNEQFF | TGTGCCAGCAGCGCCGGGGGAACCTACAATGAGCAGTTCTTC
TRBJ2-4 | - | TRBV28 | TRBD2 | CASSSGTSVLSKNIQYF | TGTGCCAGCAGCTCCGGGACTAGCGTCTTATCCAAAAACATTCAGTACTTC
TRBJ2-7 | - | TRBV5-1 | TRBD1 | CASSLGQGATYEQYF | TGCGCCAGCAGCTTAGGACAGGGGGCAACCTACGAGCAGTACTTC
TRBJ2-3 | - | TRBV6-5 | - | CASSYSGVRGGPDTQYF | TGTGCCAGCAGTTATTCTGGCGTGCGGGGAGGCCCAGATACGCAGTATTTT
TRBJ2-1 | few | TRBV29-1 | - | CSVSRGWPNEQFF | TGCAGCGTGTCGCGGGGATGGCCCAATGAGCAGTTCTTC
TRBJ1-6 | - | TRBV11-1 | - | CASSLTPGGFSSYNSPLHF | TGTGCCAGCAGCTTAACCCCGGGCGGCTTCAGCTCCTATAATTCACCCCTCCACTTT
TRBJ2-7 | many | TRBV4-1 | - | CASSRQGRGEQYF | TGCGCCAGCAGCCGCCAGGGTAGAGGGGAGCAGTACTTC